This entry features one T cell receptor beta chain sequence. This sample is drawn from a study of cytomegalovirus exposure and HLA in healthy donors. PCR employed 60 Vbeta and 13 Jbeta primers. Profiling relied on immunoSEQ multiplex PCR, and the TCRdb table lists in-frame clones only, not all of them. The sample holds approximately 180,000 clones; about 76% are singletons and the top ten take 1.6%. V was clipped by 0 bases and J by 0 bases, with 15 bases between them. The germline V gene has CDR1 SGHTA and CDR2 FQGNSA. This CDR3 region has 18 residues. J is TRBJ2-4 and V is TRBV7-2, with a weak D call TRBD1 (5 bases). This TCR derives from a woman aged 45 to 65 in good health and CMV-seronegative. The specimen sequenced was PBMCs. DNA of the CDR3: TGTGCCAGCAGCTTAGCCGCTCGTATAGGGGCAGCCAAAAACATTCAGTACTTC. Translated, it gives CASSLAARIGAAKNIQYF.